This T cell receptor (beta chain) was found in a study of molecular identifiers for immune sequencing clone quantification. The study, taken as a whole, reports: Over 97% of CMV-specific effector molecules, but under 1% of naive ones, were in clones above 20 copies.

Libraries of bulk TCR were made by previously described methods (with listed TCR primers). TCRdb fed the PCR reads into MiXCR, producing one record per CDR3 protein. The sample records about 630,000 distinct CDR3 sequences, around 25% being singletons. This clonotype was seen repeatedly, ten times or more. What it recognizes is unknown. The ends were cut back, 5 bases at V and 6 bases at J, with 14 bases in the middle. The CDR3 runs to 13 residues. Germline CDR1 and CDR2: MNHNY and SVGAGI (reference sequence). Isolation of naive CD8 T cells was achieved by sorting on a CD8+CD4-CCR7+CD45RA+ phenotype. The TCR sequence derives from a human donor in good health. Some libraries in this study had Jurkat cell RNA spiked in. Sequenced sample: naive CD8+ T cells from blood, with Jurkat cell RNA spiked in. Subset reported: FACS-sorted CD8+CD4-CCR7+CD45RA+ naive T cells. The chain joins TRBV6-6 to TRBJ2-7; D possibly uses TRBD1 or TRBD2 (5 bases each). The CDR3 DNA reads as TGTGCCAGCAGTCTTGGGACCGCCTCCGAGCAGTACTTC. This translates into CASSLGTASEQYF.